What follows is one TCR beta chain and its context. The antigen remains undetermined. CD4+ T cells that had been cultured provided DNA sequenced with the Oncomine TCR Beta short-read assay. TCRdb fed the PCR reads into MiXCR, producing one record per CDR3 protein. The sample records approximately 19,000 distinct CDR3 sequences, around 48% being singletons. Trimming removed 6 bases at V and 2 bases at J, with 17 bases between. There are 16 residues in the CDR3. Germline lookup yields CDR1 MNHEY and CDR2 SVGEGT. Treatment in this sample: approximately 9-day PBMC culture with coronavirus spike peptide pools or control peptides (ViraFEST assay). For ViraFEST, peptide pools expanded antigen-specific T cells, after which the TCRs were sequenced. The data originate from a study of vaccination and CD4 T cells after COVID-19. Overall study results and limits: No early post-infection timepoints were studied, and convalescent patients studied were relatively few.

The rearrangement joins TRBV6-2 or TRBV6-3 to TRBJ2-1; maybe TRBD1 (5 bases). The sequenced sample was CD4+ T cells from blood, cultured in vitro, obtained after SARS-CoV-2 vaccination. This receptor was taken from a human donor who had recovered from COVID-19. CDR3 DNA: TGTGCCAGCAGGCCGACAGTACCGAACCCCTACAATGAGCAGTTCTTC. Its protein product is CASRPTVPNPYNEQFF.